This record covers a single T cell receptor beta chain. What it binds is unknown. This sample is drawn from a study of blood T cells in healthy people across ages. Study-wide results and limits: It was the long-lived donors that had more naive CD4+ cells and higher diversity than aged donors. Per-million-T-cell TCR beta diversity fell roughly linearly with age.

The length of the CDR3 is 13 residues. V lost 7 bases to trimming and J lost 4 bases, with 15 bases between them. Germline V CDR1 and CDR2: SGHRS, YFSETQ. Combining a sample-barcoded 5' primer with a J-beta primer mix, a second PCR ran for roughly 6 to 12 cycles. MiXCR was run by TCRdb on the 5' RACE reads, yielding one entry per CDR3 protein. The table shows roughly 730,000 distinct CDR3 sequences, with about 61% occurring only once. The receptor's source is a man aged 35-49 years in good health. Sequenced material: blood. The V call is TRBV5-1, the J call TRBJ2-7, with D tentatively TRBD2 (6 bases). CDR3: CASSRAAGYEQYF. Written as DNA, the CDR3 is TGCGCCAGCTCTAGGGCCGCGGGGTACGAGCAGTACTTC.